Given below is one TCR beta chain in context. Its target is unknown. The data stem from a study of shared clonotypes between healthy human individuals. Regarding the study as a whole: Naive subsets tended to show greater estimated richness than memory subsets.

This CDR3 has 17 amino acids. Germline V gene lookup returns CDR1 MDHEN and CDR2 SYDVKM. V lost 7 bases, J lost 6 bases, and 25 bases lay in between. Negatively enriched CD4+ T cells were divided by CD45RA into naive and memory. It was at deep level that the assay was run. Sorted-subset replicate PCR reactions contained about 200 ng DNA, corresponding to some 29,000 T cell genomes. Clones were read by immunoSEQ multiplex PCR, and TCRdb kept only the in-frame ones, dropping some. The sample has about 1.1 million clones, approximately 80% seen once. The chain recombines TRBV28 with TRBJ1-5; D is possibly TRBD1 (6 bases). The TCR originated in a man younger than 30 in good health. Some clones in this sample may be carry-over from other donors' samples. Sequenced sample: memory CD4+ T cells from PBMCs. Subset in this sample: CD45RA-negative fraction. The CDR3 here is CASKTAGTPGGSQPQHF. The CDR3 nucleotides read TGTGCCAGCAAGACAGCCGGGACACCCGGAGGCAGTCAGCCCCAGCATTTT.